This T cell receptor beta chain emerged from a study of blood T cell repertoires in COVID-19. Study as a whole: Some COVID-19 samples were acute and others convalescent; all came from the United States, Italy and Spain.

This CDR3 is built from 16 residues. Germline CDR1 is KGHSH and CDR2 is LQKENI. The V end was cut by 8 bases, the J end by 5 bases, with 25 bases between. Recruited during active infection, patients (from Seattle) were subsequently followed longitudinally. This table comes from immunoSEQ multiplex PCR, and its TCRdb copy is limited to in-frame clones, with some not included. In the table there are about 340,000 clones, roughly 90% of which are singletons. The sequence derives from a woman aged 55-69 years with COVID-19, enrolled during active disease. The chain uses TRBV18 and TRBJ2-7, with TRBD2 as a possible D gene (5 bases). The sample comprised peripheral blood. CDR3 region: CASTRTSGLARNEQYF. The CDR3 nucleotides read TGTGCCAGCACCCGCACGTCGGGGTTGGCCCGAAACGAGCAGTACTTC. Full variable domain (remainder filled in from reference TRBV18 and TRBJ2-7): NAGVMQNPRHLVRRRGQEARLRCSPMKGHSHVYWYRQLPEEGLKFMVYLQKENIIDESGMPKERFSAEFPKEGPSILRIQQVVRGDSAAYFCASTRTSGLARNEQYFGPGTRLTVT.